The 8 T cell receptor beta chains presented below share a single source sample, sequenced in a study of cytomegalovirus exposure and HLA in healthy donors. PCR primers comprised 60 Vbeta and 13 Jbeta primers. Produced via immunoSEQ multiplex PCR; TCRdb's table is partial and in-frame only. The profile covers 75,000 to 90,000 clones, with less than 80% appearing a single time and 20% to 25% taken by the ten largest. The material sequenced was PBMCs. The source is a man in his thirties or forties in good health and CMV-seropositive.

This clone has more than one count but fewer than ten. The rearrangement uses TRBV29-1 and TRBJ2-7; D is perhaps TRBD1 (5 bases). V was trimmed by 3 bases and J by 6 bases, leaving 12 bases between them. Germline loops: CDR1 SQVTM, CDR2 ANQGSEA. This CDR3 spans 12 amino acids. For the CDR3, the DNA is TGCAGCGTTGAGACAGCACTACGCGAGCAGTACTTC. Protein product: CSVETALREQYF.

This rearrangement joins TRBV5-6 to TRBJ1-1; D uncertain. Trimming stripped 4 bases from V and 3 bases from J, with 10 bases between. Germline V lookup: CDR1 SGHDT, CDR2 YYEEEE. This CDR3 is built from 13 residues. The CDR3 reads CASSGREDTEAFF. CDR3 nucleotides: TGTGCCAGCAGCGGCCGGGAAGACACTGAAGCTTTCTTT. The full variable domain, with the rest looked up from reference TRBV5-6 and TRBJ1-1, is DAGVTQSPTHLIKTRGQQVTLRCSPKSGHDTVSWYQQALGQGPQFIFQYYEEEERQRGNFPDRFSGHQFPNYSSELNVNALLLGDSALYLCASSGREDTEAFFGQGTRLTVV.

The chain combines TRBV7-2 with TRBJ2-2, with D unclear. Germline assignment: CDR1 SGHTA and CDR2 FQGNSA. Trimming took 3 bases from V and 4 from J, leaving 12 bases between them. The length of the CDR3 is 15 residues. This CDR3 is CASSFLLVGTGELFF. CDR3 sequence (DNA): TGTGCCAGCAGCTTTCTATTAGTTGGCACCGGGGAGCTGTTTTTT.

The chain is built from TRBV6-5 and TRBJ2-4, with 9 bases lining up with TRBD1. V lost 6 bases and J lost 8; bases outside the gene matches: 8. CDR3 length equals 14 residues. Germline V gene data show CDR1 as MNHEY and CDR2 as SVGAGI. Written as DNA, the CDR3 is TGTGCCAGCAGGCGGACAGGGGTTAAGGACATTCAGTACTTC. Protein sequence: CASRRTGVKDIQYF.

CDR3 nucleotide sequence: TGTGCCAGCAGCTTGGTGGGGTCTAGCGAAAAACTGTTTTTT. It yields the protein CASSLVGSSEKLFF. The gene calls are TRBV5-4 and TRBJ1-4; D ambiguous. The germline V gene encodes CDR1 SGHNT and CDR2 YYREEE (reference sequence). Trimming left V 0 bases short and J 8 bases short, with 11 bases between. This CDR3 has 14 residues.

V and J are TRBV6-1 and TRBJ2-7, with D maybe TRBD2 (5 bases). V was shortened by 6 bases and J by 3 bases, with 18 bases between the two germline ends. CDR3 length equals 15 residues. Germline CDR1 is MNHNS and CDR2 is SASEGT. The CDR3 bases are TGTGCCAGCAGGCCTACGGGATCAGCCCACTACGAGCAGTACTTC. Its translation: CASRPTGSAHYEQYF.

The V gene is TRBV7-2, the J gene TRBJ1-5, with D hard to call. Germline lookup yields CDR1 SGHTA and CDR2 FQGNSA. V shed 1 base and J shed 4 bases, with 14 bases lying between them. The CDR3 has 16 amino acids. The chain's CDR3 is CASSLVGRSWNQPQHF. The DNA for the CDR3 is TGTGCCAGCAGCTTAGTGGGCCGGTCATGGAATCAGCCCCAGCATTTT. The variable domain in full, completed from reference TRBV7-2 and TRBJ1-5, reads GAGVSQSPSNKVTEKGKDVELRCDPISGHTALYWYRQSLGQGLEFLIYFQGNSAPDKSGLPSDRFSAERTGGSVSTLTIQRTQQEDSAVYLCASSLVGRSWNQPQHFGDGTRLSIL.

This chain links TRBV7-9 with TRBJ2-1; 7 positions agree with TRBD2. V shed 5 bases and J 1 base; nucleotides not matched to a gene: 8. Germline CDR1 SEHNR, CDR2 FQNEAQ (reference sequence). CDR3 length equals 16 residues. The CDR3 is CASSPGEGQSYNEQFF. The CDR3 DNA reads as TGTGCCAGCAGCCCCGGGGAGGGTCAGTCCTACAATGAGCAGTTCTTC.